This T cell receptor (beta chain) appears in the sequencing data of a study of T cell responses to AZD1222 COVID-19 vaccine. About the study: The study pooled second doses at about 4 or about 12 weeks.

Profiled with immunoSEQ multiplex PCR; TCRdb holds only in-frame clones, not every one. The profile shows 100,000 to 150,000 clones, about 88% of them singletons. A total of 19 residues make up the CDR3, ends included. In the case of this clone: It is unclear where the CDR3 begins or ends on the DNA, so no DNA is shown, and the CDR3 is as TCRdb lists it.

The receptor's source is an adult in good health. Sequenced material: peripheral blood, taken on day 0 of AZD1222 vaccination. This rearrangement joins TRBV21-1 to TRBJ1-3. TRBV21-1 is shown as a pseudogene. CDR3 amino acids: CASSNGGEVYSCSGNTIYF.